Listed below are T cell receptor beta chains from one sample, sequenced in a study of T-cell reconstitution after alpha-beta-depleted transplantation in children. One entry per CDR3 protein results from TCRdb running MiXCR on the PCR reads. The data contain more than 400,000 distinct CDR3 sequences, roughly two fifths of them singletons. The sequencing used PBMCs, collected before TCRalphabeta/CD19-depleted stem cell transplant. The source is a girl under 10 years old with aplastic anemia, due to receive a stem cell transplant. The CDR3 runs from the conserved cysteine through the conserved F or W. A D gene is named only where the DNA matches it firmly. Expanded clones get a size class; other rows say once, few or many, or leave the size out.

TRBJ1-1 NA few TRBV15 CATSPGGGTEAFF TGTGCCACCAGCCCGGGGGGCGGCACTGAAGCTTTCTTT
TRBJ2-7 NA NA TRBV4-1 CASSQPGTTGEQYF TGCGCCAGCAGCCAACCTGGGACCACGGGAGAGCAGTACTTC
TRBJ2-3 TRBD2 NA TRBV7-3 CASSNRGLAGEQDTQYF TGTGCCAGCAGCAACCGGGGACTAGCGGGAGAGCAAGATACGCAGTATTTT
TRBJ2-3 TRBD1 NA TRBV5-1 CASSPTGLADTQYF TGCGCCAGCAGCCCGACAGGGCTGGCAGATACGCAGTATTTT
TRBJ2-1 TRBD2 few TRBV24-1 CATSDPNGLAGVSSNSYNEQFF TGTGCCACCAGTGATCCCAACGGACTAGCGGGAGTTTCTTCTAACTCCTACAATGAGCAGTTCTTC
TRBJ2-3 NA NA TRBV5-1 CASSLAVGASTDTQYF TGCGCCAGCAGCTTGGCCGTGGGAGCGAGCACAGATACGCAGTATTTT
TRBJ2-7 NA few TRBV7-9 CASSLGAQGHGQYF TGTGCCAGCAGCTTAGGGGCCCAGGGGCATGGGCAGTACTTC
TRBJ2-7 TRBD2 NA TRBV29-1 CSVEGGSINEQYF TGCAGCGTTGAGGGCGGGAGCATCAACGAGCAGTACTTC
TRBJ1-1 NA NA TRBV5-1 CASSLTGSDKAFF TGCGCCAGCAGCTTGACAGGGTCGGATAAAGCTTTCTTT
TRBJ2-7 NA many TRBV5-4 CASSFQAYEQYF TGTGCCAGCAGCTTTCAGGCCTACGAGCAGTACTTC
TRBJ2-2 TRBD2 many TRBV3-1 CASSQGLAGPTGELFF TGTGCCAGCAGCCAAGGACTAGCGGGACCCACCGGGGAGCTGTTTTTT
TRBJ2-5 NA few TRBV20-1 CSARDRRLQETQYF TGCAGTGCTAGAGATAGAAGGTTACAAGAGACCCAGTACTTC
TRBJ2-3 NA NA TRBV3-1 CASSQPSDTQYF TGTGCCAGCAGCCAACCTTCAGATACGCAGTATTTT
TRBJ2-5 TRBD2 NA TRBV5-1 CASSLPGTSGGQETQYF TGCGCCAGCAGCTTGCCTGGAACTAGCGGAGGGCAAGAGACCCAGTACTTC
TRBJ2-1 NA NA TRBV7-3 CASSFDHSYNEQFF TGTGCCAGCAGCTTCGACCACTCCTACAATGAGCAGTTCTTC
TRBJ2-7 NA NA TRBV19 CASSTGTYEQYF TGTGCCAGTAGTACCGGGACCTACGAGCAGTACTTC
TRBJ2-6 NA many TRBV4-1 CASSQVGTHSGANVLTF TGCGCCAGCAGCCAAGTTGGCACTCACTCTGGGGCCAACGTCCTGACTTTC
TRBJ2-3 NA NA TRBV1 CTSSQERWASTDTQYF TGCACCAGCAGCCAAGAACGGTGGGCTAGCACAGATACGCAGTATTTT
TRBJ2-7 NA NA TRBV6-5 CASNTGNEQYF TGTGCCAGCAACACCGGGAACGAGCAGTACTTC
TRBJ1-2 NA few TRBV6-5 CASKDSNYGYTF TGTGCCAGCAAGGACAGCAACTATGGCTACACCTTC
TRBJ1-3 NA many TRBV5-1 CASSLGQPSGNTIYF TGCGCCAGCAGCTTGGGCCAGCCCTCTGGAAACACCATATATTTT
TRBJ2-1 NA NA TRBV4-2 CASSQGLDNEQFF TGTGCCAGCAGCCAAGGACTAGACAATGAGCAGTTCTTC
TRBJ1-2 NA NA TRBV12-3/TRBV12-4 CASILSTPSGYTF TGTGCCAGCATTCTTTCGACCCCATCGGGCTACACCTTC
TRBJ1-2 NA NA TRBV11-2 CASSINSNGYTF TGTGCCAGCAGCATCAATTCGAATGGCTACACCTTC
TRBJ2-7 NA NA TRBV5-1 CASSLASPESYEQYF TGCGCCAGCAGCTTGGCAAGCCCGGAATCCTACGAGCAGTACTTC
TRBJ1-5 NA once TRBV29-1 CSVEFNSNQPQHF TGCAGCGTTGAGTTTAATAGCAATCAGCCCCAGCATTTT
TRBJ2-7 TRBD2 NA TRBV28 CASSLFRASGRSSYEQYF TGTGCCAGCAGTTTATTTAGGGCTAGCGGGAGGTCCTCCTACGAGCAGTACTTC
TRBJ2-7 NA NA TRBV9 CASSPGDTIYEQYF TGTGCCAGCAGCCCTGGGGACACCATCTACGAGCAGTACTTC
TRBJ2-7 TRBD2 NA TRBV6-1 CASRWTSGTLEQYF TGTGCCAGCAGATGGACTAGCGGAACCCTGGAGCAGTACTTC
TRBJ2-1 NA NA TRBV6-2/TRBV6-3 CASSYGRYPNEQFF TGTGCCAGCAGTTACGGCAGGTACCCCAATGAGCAGTTCTTC
TRBJ2-7 TRBD2 NA TRBV24-1 CATSSGRVGEQYF TGTGCCACAAGTAGCGGGAGAGTGGGCGAGCAGTACTTC
TRBJ1-4 TRBD1 NA TRBV7-2 CASSFIMTGRIEKLFF TGTGCCAGCAGCTTCATCATGACAGGGCGAATAGAAAAACTGTTTTTT
TRBJ2-7 NA NA TRBV12-3/TRBV12-4 CASSPRTGTYEQYF TGTGCCAGCAGCCCCAGAACAGGGACCTACGAGCAGTACTTC
TRBJ2-4 TRBD1 NA TRBV28 CASWGTDRDGKNIQYF TGTGCCAGCTGGGGAACAGACAGGGATGGCAAAAACATTCAGTACTTC
TRBJ1-6 NA few TRBV28 CASSFGRSGGPYNSPLHF TGTGCCAGCAGTTTTGGTAGGAGCGGCGGTCCCTATAATTCACCCCTCCACTTT
TRBJ2-1 NA many TRBV7-2 CASSLVGSDDNEQFF TGTGCCAGCAGCTTAGTCGGGAGTGATGACAATGAGCAGTTCTTC
TRBJ2-3 TRBD2 few TRBV2 CASGYSGSDGDTQYF TGTGCCAGCGGTTATAGCGGGAGCGATGGAGATACGCAGTATTTT
TRBJ2-7 TRBD1 NA TRBV28 CASIQGGSHEQYF TGTGCCAGCATACAGGGGGGTAGCCACGAGCAGTACTTC
TRBJ2-5 TRBD2 NA TRBV7-2 CASSLLAGRKETQYF TGTGCCAGCAGCTTACTAGCGGGGAGGAAAGAGACCCAGTACTTC
TRBJ2-5 NA NA TRBV7-9 CASSLTYQTQYF TGTGCCAGCAGCTTAACATACCAGACCCAGTACTTC
TRBJ2-5 TRBD1 NA TRBV29-1 CSVVRQGARETQYF TGCAGCGTTGTACGACAGGGGGCGCGGGAGACCCAGTACTTC
TRBJ2-5 NA many TRBV7-9 CASRYGFEETQYF TGTGCCAGCAGGTACGGGTTCGAAGAGACCCAGTACTTC
TRBJ1-4 NA few TRBV4-2 CASSQSRTNEKLFF TGTGCCAGCTCTCAGAGTCGGACTAATGAAAAACTGTTTTTT
TRBJ2-7 NA few TRBV20-1 CSALHGIYSYEQYF TGCAGTGCTCTCCACGGCATATACTCCTACGAGCAGTACTTC
TRBJ2-5 NA NA TRBV24-1 CATSDLPPYQETQYF TGTGCCACCAGTGATTTGCCCCCGTACCAAGAGACCCAGTACTTC
TRBJ1-5 TRBD1 NA TRBV20-1 CSARNAGTGGTNQPQHF TGCAGTGCCAGAAATGCCGGGACAGGGGGGACGAATCAGCCCCAGCATTTT
TRBJ2-5 NA NA TRBV12-3/TRBV12-4 CASSEGEAKHKETQYF TGTGCCAGCAGCGAAGGAGAGGCCAAGCATAAAGAGACCCAGTACTTC
TRBJ2-2 NA many TRBV20-1 CSAPLGNTGELFF TGCAGTGCTCCCCTTGGGAACACCGGGGAGCTGTTTTTT
TRBJ2-1 NA NA TRBV7-9 CASSLIQAVGADEQFF TGTGCCAGCAGCTTAATCCAGGCCGTGGGAGCAGATGAGCAGTTCTTC
TRBJ1-3 NA NA TRBV20-1 CSASSVSGNTIYF TGCAGTGCTAGTTCAGTGTCTGGAAACACCATATATTTT
TRBJ2-7 TRBD1 NA TRBV20-1 CSASDRPSSKEQYF TGCAGTGCGTCGGACAGGCCCTCCTCTAAAGAGCAGTACTTC
TRBJ2-1 TRBD2 NA TRBV6-1 CASCQAWTSGDEQFF TGTGCCTCCTGCCAAGCGTGGACTAGCGGCGATGAGCAGTTCTTC
TRBJ1-1 NA NA TRBV4-1 CASSDEGRVTNTEAFF TGCGCCAGCAGCGATGAAGGGAGGGTTACGAACACTGAAGCTTTCTTT
TRBJ2-1 TRBD2 NA TRBV10-2 CASSEVLFGTSGRSLLNEQFF TGCGCCAGCAGTGAGGTCTTATTCGGGACTAGCGGGAGGTCCTTGCTCAATGAGCAGTTCTTC
TRBJ2-5 TRBD2 few TRBV18 CASSPGIAGEKTQYF TGTGCCAGCTCACCCGGCATAGCGGGAGAAAAGACCCAGTACTTC
TRBJ2-5 NA NA TRBV4-1 CASSQGIKETQYF TGCGCCAGCAGCCAAGGAATTAAAGAGACCCAGTACTTC
TRBJ2-7 NA NA TRBV12-3/TRBV12-4 CASSPALMAAETPGLPNF TGTGCCAGCAGTCCCGCTTTAATGGCCGCCGAGACGCCGGGACTGCCCAATTTC